Listed below are T cell receptor beta chains from one sample, sequenced in a study of beta chain features in type 1 diabetes. Generated by immunoSEQ multiplex PCR, the TCRdb table keeps only in-frame clones and is missing some. The repertoire holds about 290,000 clones, with about 8.5% as singletons. The sequencing input was central memory CD4+ T cells from blood. The receptor set was obtained from a woman younger than 35 in good health. Each CDR3 is given with its conserved first and last residue. A D gene is named only where the DNA matches it firmly. Size is stated for part of the rows, as once, few or many counts, or as a class when the clone is expanded.

clone size	V gene	J gene	D gene	CDR3 DNA	CDR3 protein
.	TRBV20-1	TRBJ2-1	.	TGCAGTGCTATCAGGGGTGAGCAGTTCTTC	CSAIRGEQFF
many	TRBV6-6	TRBJ1-5	TRBD1	TGTGCCAGCAGGCCGGGACAGGGGAATCAGCCCCAGCATTTT	CASRPGQGNQPQHF
many	TRBV28	TRBJ2-5	TRBD1	TGTGCCAGCAGTTCCCCGGGACAGGGGGAAGAGACCCAGTACTTC	CASSSPGQGEETQYF
.	TRBV6-1	TRBJ1-1	.	TGTGCCAGCACCCTGACAGGGAACACTGAAGCTTTCTTT	CASTLTGNTEAFF
few	TRBV4-3	TRBJ1-3	TRBD1	TGCGCCAGCAGCCGTCAGACAGGGAGTTCTGGAAACACCATATATTTT	CASSRQTGSSGNTIYF
.	TRBV29-1	TRBJ1-4	.	TGCGCGGGAGGCTATAATGAAAAACTGTTTTTT	CAGGYNEKLFF
few	TRBV2	TRBJ2-4	.	TGTGCCAGCAGTGTTCCCCTGGGTCGAAACATTCAGTACTTC	CASSVPLGRNIQYF
.	TRBV5-8	TRBJ2-5	.	TGTGCCAGCGGTTTTGGGGACCGAGAGACCCAGTACTTC	CASGFGDRETQYF
few	TRBV7-3	TRBJ2-3	.	TGTGCCAGCAGCCCCGGGCCCTCGAATACGCAGTATTTT	CASSPGPSNTQYF
.	TRBV7-8	TRBJ1-6	.	TGTGCCAGCAGCTTAGCGCGCCAGGGTAGTTCACCCCTCCACTTT	CASSLARQGSSPLHF
.	TRBV7-9	TRBJ1-5	.	TGTGCCAGCAGCCCCGGGGGTACAGCGGCTGGGTTTGAGCCCCAGCATTTT	CASSPGGTAAGFEPQHF
few	TRBV6-5	TRBJ1-2	.	TGTGCCAGCAGCCGAGGATCTAACTATGGCTACACCTTC	CASSRGSNYGYTF
many	TRBV6-5	TRBJ2-3	.	TGTGCCAGCAGTTACTCGTCTGCCCGATCGAATACGCAGTATTTT	CASSYSSARSNTQYF
few	TRBV7-9	TRBJ2-3	.	TGTGCCAGCAGCTTAGCGAAGGGGCGCACAGATACGCAGTATTTT	CASSLAKGRTDTQYF
few	TRBV11-2	TRBJ2-4	TRBD2	TGTGCCAGCAGCTTAGATCGGATTGGGACTAGCGAAAAAAACATTCAGTACTTC	CASSLDRIGTSEKNIQYF
few	TRBV7-2	TRBJ2-3	.	TGTGCCAGCAATCGTGGAAATACGCAGTATTTT	CASNRGNTQYF
few	TRBV4-3	TRBJ2-5	TRBD2	TGCGCCAGCAGCCAAGGGGTTGGGGGAGGGGAGACCCAGTACTTC	CASSQGVGGGETQYF
.	TRBV2	TRBJ2-1	.	TGTGCCAGCAGTGTTTTTACAGATTACAATGAGCAGTTCTTC	CASSVFTDYNEQFF
few	TRBV11-2	TRBJ2-2	.	TGTGCCAGCAGCCTGACGAACACCGGGGAGCTGTTTTTT	CASSLTNTGELFF
few	TRBV2	TRBJ1-1	.	TGTGCCAGCAAATTCCTGGCTGCGAACACTGAAGCTTTCTTT	CASKFLAANTEAFF
few	TRBV29-1	TRBJ2-3	.	TGCAGCGTTTCACACATGCTAGATACGCAGTATTTT	CSVSHMLDTQYF
.	TRBV28	TRBJ1-1	.	TGTGCCAGCAGTTTGCAGGGCAACACTGAAGCTTTCTTT	CASSLQGNTEAFF
.	TRBV5-1	TRBJ2-1	.	TGCGCCAGCAGCTTCGCGGGGGCCTACGAGCAGTTCTTC	CASSFAGAYEQFF
few	TRBV30	TRBJ2-7	.	TGTGCCTGGAGTAGGAGTGACGAGCAGTACTTC	CAWSRSDEQYF
.	TRBV7-8	TRBJ1-1	.	TGTGCCAGCAGCAGACGGACAGAGAACACTGAAGCTTTCTTT	CASSRRTENTEAFF
few	TRBV29-1	TRBJ2-3	.	TGCAGCGCTGCCGGGGGGCCGGATACGCAGTATTTT	CSAAGGPDTQYF
few	TRBV5-1	TRBJ2-3	.	TGCGCCAGCAGCCCGATTAGCACAGATACGCAGTATTTT	CASSPISTDTQYF
few	TRBV28	TRBJ2-5	.	TGTGCCAGCCGTCTGTCGGGGTCGGGTCAAGAGACCCAGTACTTC	CASRLSGSGQETQYF
.	TRBV7-2	TRBJ1-1	TRBD1	TGTGCCAGCAGCTTAGTGGCAGGGGGTATGAACACTGAAGCTTTCTTT	CASSLVAGGMNTEAFF
few	TRBV7-9	TRBJ2-1	TRBD1	TGTGCCAGCAGCATGGGACAGGAGAACAATGAGCAGTTCTTC	CASSMGQENNEQFF
.	TRBV5-1	TRBJ2-1	TRBD1	TGCGCCAGCAGCTTGGGGGACAGGGATGCGGATGAGCAGTTCTTC	CASSLGDRDADEQFF
few	TRBV18	TRBJ2-1	TRBD2	TGTGCCAGCTCACCCCTAGCGGGAGATGTCAATGAGCAGTTCTTC	CASSPLAGDVNEQFF
.	TRBV7-8	TRBJ1-5	.	TGTGCCAGCAGCTTACCTCCATACCCCAATCAGCCCCAGCATTTT	CASSLPPYPNQPQHF